The T cell receptor (beta chain) described here comes from a study of response to subunit inactivated influenza vaccine. This clonotype appeared a few times. Germline V lookup: CDR1 MNHEY, CDR2 SVGAGI. V shed 2 bases and J shed 2 bases, with 22 bases lying between them. This CDR3 region has 18 residues. TCRdb re-called the RT-PCR reads through MiXCR, storing one row per CDR3 protein. Here the sample spans hundreds of thousands of distinct CDR3 sequences, approximately 14% being singletons. The chain joins TRBV6-5 to TRBJ2-7; perhaps TRBD2 as D (5 bases). Material: PBMCs from blood, obtained approximately 12 days after vaccination. The TCR was taken from a man aged 50-60 years who received an inactivated influenza vaccine. The CDR3 nucleotides are TGTGCCAGCAGTTACGCGCCCAAACTAGACCTACTTGCCTACGAGCAGTACTTC. Protein sequence: CASSYAPKLDLLAYEQYF.